These T cell receptor beta chains were read from a single sample in a study of cytomegalovirus exposure and HLA in healthy donors. Sequencing was performed with immunoSEQ multiplex PCR; in TCRdb, only in-frame clones are kept and a portion is missing. The sample records 200,000 to 250,000 clones, 70% to 85% being singletons. The sample comprised PBMCs. The receptors were gathered from a woman in her forties in good health and CMV-seronegative. The CDR3 runs from the conserved cysteine through the conserved F or W. The order of the fields is D gene, V gene, J gene, clone size, CDR3 DNA, CDR3 protein. The D gene is left open where the match is weak. Size is stated for part of the rows, as once, few or many counts, or as a class when the clone is expanded.

d_gene: -
v_gene: TRBV30
j_gene: TRBJ1-4
abundance: -
CDR3nt: TGTGCCTGGGGGGCTAGAATAGAAAAACTGTTTTTT
CDR3aa: CAWGARIEKLFF

d_gene: TRBD1
v_gene: TRBV6-6
j_gene: TRBJ1-1
abundance: few
CDR3nt: TGTGCCAGCAGTCAAGGCAGGGGGCGGGCTTTCTTT
CDR3aa: CASSQGRGRAFF

d_gene: TRBD1
v_gene: TRBV18
j_gene: TRBJ1-4
abundance: -
CDR3nt: TGTGCCAGCTCACCACGGACCCTGAGACAGGGGGAAAAACTGTTTTTT
CDR3aa: CASSPRTLRQGEKLFF

d_gene: -
v_gene: TRBV5-1
j_gene: TRBJ1-6
abundance: -
CDR3nt: TGCGCCAGCAGCTCAGGACTGAGCGGTAATTCACCCCTCCACTTT
CDR3aa: CASSSGLSGNSPLHF

d_gene: -
v_gene: TRBV2
j_gene: TRBJ2-2
abundance: -
CDR3nt: TGTGCCAGCAGACAGGGCTCGGGCACCGGGGAGCTGTTTTTT
CDR3aa: CASRQGSGTGELFF

d_gene: TRBD1
v_gene: TRBV5-1
j_gene: TRBJ2-1
abundance: -
CDR3nt: TGCGCCAGCAGCATACGACAGGGGCAGGACAATGAGCAGTTCTTC
CDR3aa: CASSIRQGQDNEQFF

d_gene: -
v_gene: TRBV28
j_gene: TRBJ1-2
abundance: -
CDR3nt: TGTGCCAGCAGTTTTGGGGCTACGTTCGGCGGCTACACCTTC
CDR3aa: CASSFGATFGGYTF

d_gene: -
v_gene: TRBV6-6
j_gene: TRBJ2-3
abundance: -
CDR3nt: TGTGCCACCCTATCACGGAGCACAGATACGCAGTATTTT
CDR3aa: CATLSRSTDTQYF

d_gene: TRBD2
v_gene: TRBV5-4
j_gene: TRBJ2-3
abundance: -
CDR3nt: TGTGCCAGCAGCTTTTATGCGGGGGGGCGGGCAGATACGCAGTATTTT
CDR3aa: CASSFYAGGRADTQYF

d_gene: -
v_gene: TRBV27
j_gene: TRBJ1-5
abundance: -
CDR3nt: TGTGCCAGCAGTTTGGTGGCCGATCAGCCCCAGCATTTT
CDR3aa: CASSLVADQPQHF

d_gene: -
v_gene: TRBV4-1
j_gene: TRBJ2-3
abundance: -
CDR3nt: TGCGCCAGCAGCCAAGATCGCGGGGCCTCCACAGATACGCAGTATTTT
CDR3aa: CASSQDRGASTDTQYF

d_gene: -
v_gene: TRBV2
j_gene: TRBJ1-2
abundance: -
CDR3nt: TGTGCCAGCAGGCTACAGGGAACTCGATATGGCTACACCTTC
CDR3aa: CASRLQGTRYGYTF

d_gene: TRBD1
v_gene: TRBV29-1
j_gene: TRBJ2-7
abundance: -
CDR3nt: TGCAGCGTACGGCCCTCCGGGACAGGGGGGACCTACGAGCAGTACTTC
CDR3aa: CSVRPSGTGGTYEQYF

d_gene: TRBD1
v_gene: TRBV4-3
j_gene: TRBJ1-2
abundance: -
CDR3nt: TGCGCCAGCAGCCAAGAGAGGAGAGGGGGCGATGGCTACACCTTC
CDR3aa: CASSQERRGGDGYTF

d_gene: -
v_gene: TRBV9
j_gene: TRBJ1-1
abundance: -
CDR3nt: TGTGCCAGCAGCGTAGGGGCCGCTTCGAACACTGAAGCTTTCTTT
CDR3aa: CASSVGAASNTEAFF

d_gene: -
v_gene: TRBV30
j_gene: TRBJ2-7
abundance: -
CDR3nt: TGTGCCTGGAGTTGGGGACGGGAGTACGAGCAGTACTTC
CDR3aa: CAWSWGREYEQYF

d_gene: -
v_gene: TRBV2
j_gene: TRBJ2-5
abundance: few
CDR3nt: TGTGCCAGCAGTGAAGCGCTCGGGACAAAAGAGACCCAGTACTTC
CDR3aa: CASSEALGTKETQYF

d_gene: -
v_gene: TRBV18
j_gene: TRBJ1-6
abundance: -
CDR3nt: TGTGCCAGCTCACCCCCCCCGTATTCACCCCTCCACTTT
CDR3aa: CASSPPPYSPLHF

d_gene: TRBD1
v_gene: TRBV18
j_gene: TRBJ2-7
abundance: -
CDR3nt: TGTGCCAGCTCACAACCAACCGGGACAGGATCCTACGAGCAGTACTTC
CDR3aa: CASSQPTGTGSYEQYF

d_gene: TRBD2
v_gene: TRBV29-1
j_gene: TRBJ2-1
abundance: -
CDR3nt: TGCAGCGTTGAGGGAGGGACCCACTACAATGAGCAGTTCTTC
CDR3aa: CSVEGGTHYNEQFF

d_gene: -
v_gene: TRBV5-1
j_gene: TRBJ1-1
abundance: -
CDR3nt: TGCGCCAGCAGCCCCACAGGATTAAACACTGAAGCTTTCTTT
CDR3aa: CASSPTGLNTEAFF

d_gene: TRBD1
v_gene: TRBV15
j_gene: TRBJ1-4
abundance: -
CDR3nt: TGTGCCACCAGCATACCACCGGGACAGGGCATCTCTGGCGAGGAAGAAGGGAATGAAAAACTGTTTTTT
CDR3aa: CATSIPPGQGISGEEEGNEKLFF

d_gene: -
v_gene: TRBV6-5
j_gene: TRBJ1-4
abundance: -
CDR3nt: TGTGCCAGCAGTTACTCGCGGGGAGTTTCGGAAAAACTGTTTTTT
CDR3aa: CASSYSRGVSEKLFF

d_gene: -
v_gene: TRBV5-4
j_gene: TRBJ1-1
abundance: -
CDR3nt: TGTGCCAGCAGAACGTGGCAGGTGAACACTGAAGCTTTCTTT
CDR3aa: CASRTWQVNTEAFF

d_gene: TRBD1
v_gene: TRBV4-1
j_gene: TRBJ1-6
abundance: once
CDR3nt: TGCGCCAGCAGCCAGCGGACAGGGTGGGATTCACCCCTCCACTTT
CDR3aa: CASSQRTGWDSPLHF

d_gene: TRBD1
v_gene: TRBV6-5
j_gene: TRBJ2-2
abundance: -
CDR3nt: TGTGCCAGCAGTTACCAGGGGGCCTCCACCGGGGAGCTGTTTTTT
CDR3aa: CASSYQGASTGELFF

d_gene: TRBD2
v_gene: TRBV7-2
j_gene: TRBJ2-7
abundance: -
CDR3nt: TGTGCCAGCAGCTTAGGACTAGCGTACTCCTACGAGCAGTACTTC
CDR3aa: CASSLGLAYSYEQYF

d_gene: -
v_gene: TRBV27
j_gene: TRBJ1-2
abundance: -
CDR3nt: TGTGCCAGCAGCTTATCAGGGGACTATGGCTACACCTTC
CDR3aa: CASSLSGDYGYTF

d_gene: TRBD1
v_gene: TRBV15
j_gene: TRBJ1-1
abundance: -
CDR3nt: TGTGCCACCAGCAGAGACCCGACAGGGGTTAACACTGAAGCTTTCTTT
CDR3aa: CATSRDPTGVNTEAFF

d_gene: TRBD1
v_gene: TRBV27
j_gene: TRBJ1-4
abundance: -
CDR3nt: TGTGCCAGCAGCCCTCGGGAGGGCAGGGGGGATGAAAAACTGTTTTTT
CDR3aa: CASSPREGRGDEKLFF

d_gene: -
v_gene: TRBV2
j_gene: TRBJ1-4
abundance: few
CDR3nt: TGTGCCAGCAGTAGTGGGAGTACAGCACCTCGACTGTTTTTT
CDR3aa: CASSSGSTAPRLFF

d_gene: -
v_gene: TRBV25-1
j_gene: TRBJ2-3
abundance: once
CDR3nt: TGTGCCAGCAGTCCCTCCGGCAGGAGAGGGATCACAGATACGCAGTATTTT
CDR3aa: CASSPSGRRGITDTQYF

d_gene: -
v_gene: TRBV4-1
j_gene: TRBJ2-4
abundance: few
CDR3nt: TGCGCCAGCAGCCAAGTTACGGAGAAAAACATTCAGTACTTC
CDR3aa: CASSQVTEKNIQYF

d_gene: TRBD1
v_gene: TRBV2
j_gene: TRBJ1-1
abundance: -
CDR3nt: TGTGCCAGCAAGAGGGAGACAGGGACCCACAACACTGAAGCTTTCTTT
CDR3aa: CASKRETGTHNTEAFF

d_gene: TRBD2
v_gene: TRBV9
j_gene: TRBJ2-1
abundance: -
CDR3nt: TGTGCCAGCAGCGTGGCCCCCGGGACTAGCGGGGCCAATGAGCAGTTCTTC
CDR3aa: CASSVAPGTSGANEQFF

d_gene: TRBD1
v_gene: TRBV2
j_gene: TRBJ2-7
abundance: -
CDR3nt: TGTGCCAGCAGTGATCAGGGACAGGGCTACGAGCAGTACTTC
CDR3aa: CASSDQGQGYEQYF

d_gene: -
v_gene: TRBV9
j_gene: TRBJ1-3
abundance: once
CDR3nt: TGTGCCAGCAGCGTAGCGGGAGGGTTTCTCTCGACGACCGGAAACACCATATATTTT
CDR3aa: CASSVAGGFLSTTGNTIYF

d_gene: TRBD1
v_gene: TRBV2
j_gene: TRBJ1-2
abundance: -
CDR3nt: TGTGCCAGCAGTGCTTCGGGACAGGGGGCGAACGGCTACACCTTC
CDR3aa: CASSASGQGANGYTF

d_gene: TRBD1
v_gene: TRBV7-8
j_gene: TRBJ2-5
abundance: -
CDR3nt: TGTGCCAGCAGCTTGACAGGGCCAGAGACCCAGTACTTC
CDR3aa: CASSLTGPETQYF

d_gene: TRBD1
v_gene: TRBV2
j_gene: TRBJ1-6
abundance: -
CDR3nt: TGTGCCAGCAGCGTCGGACAGGGGTACGGGACCCTCCACTTT
CDR3aa: CASSVGQGYGTLHF

d_gene: -
v_gene: TRBV11-2
j_gene: TRBJ1-1
abundance: -
CDR3nt: TGTGCCAGCAGCATTGGGTGGGGGGAAGGGGCTTTCTTT
CDR3aa: CASSIGWGEGAFF

d_gene: -
v_gene: TRBV9
j_gene: TRBJ2-7
abundance: -
CDR3nt: TGTGCCAGCAGCGTAGGGGGCAGCTCTGAGCAGTACTTC
CDR3aa: CASSVGGSSEQYF

d_gene: -
v_gene: TRBV20-1
j_gene: TRBJ2-3
abundance: -
CDR3nt: TGCAGAATCCCGAGCACAGATACGCAGTATTTT
CDR3aa: CRIPSTDTQYF

d_gene: -
v_gene: TRBV10-3
j_gene: TRBJ2-5
abundance: -
CDR3nt: TGTGCCATCAGTGAACAGGGTTTCGGGGAGACCCAGTACTTC
CDR3aa: CAISEQGFGETQYF

d_gene: -
v_gene: TRBV14
j_gene: TRBJ1-2
abundance: -
CDR3nt: TGTGCCAGCAGCGACGCCAGGGGAAAACAATATGGCTACACCTTC
CDR3aa: CASSDARGKQYGYTF